These 14 T cell receptor beta chains came from one sample sequenced in a study of radiotherapy plus CTLA-4 blockade in lung cancer. Profiling relied on immunoSEQ multiplex PCR, and the TCRdb table lists in-frame clones only, not all of them. The sample lists roughly 69,000 clones; around 69% were seen once. The sequencing used peripheral blood, collected from a patient treated with radiotherapy plus ipilimumab. All receptors come from a human donor with non-small cell lung cancer whose response to radiotherapy plus ipilimumab could not be evaluated. Some clones in this sample may be carry-over from other donors' samples.

This clone showed up just a few times. The rearrangement uses TRBV10-3 and TRBJ2-7; 10 bases match TRBD1. After removal of 10 bases from V and 5 bases from J, the junction contained 11 bases not matched to a gene. CDR1 ENHRY and CDR2 SYGVKD come from the germline V gene. This CDR3 has 14 residues. The CDR3 coding sequence is TGTGCCACCCGTCCAGGGACAGGGGCGCACGAGCAGTACTTC. This sequence encodes CATRPGTGAHEQYF.

This clone is medium-sized (0.01 to 0.1%) in the sample. The genes are TRBV12-5 and TRBJ2-7; 10 positions match TRBD1. Germline CDR1 is LGHNT and CDR2 is FRNRAP. Germline trimming cut 5 bases from V and 6 bases from J; bases unmatched to any gene: 10. The CDR3 is 15 residues long. The CDR3 region has the DNA TGTGCTAGTGGTCCGCCCACGGACAGGGGGGTCGAGCAGTACTTC. Translation: CASGPPTDRGVEQYF.

The gene calls are TRBV19 and TRBJ2-3, with TRBD1 matching 10 bases. CDR3 length: 14 amino acids. Germline-derived CDR1 and CDR2 are LNHDA and SQIVND (reference sequence). Losses at the gene ends were 6 bases for V and 5 bases for J; bases not matched to a gene: 5. Written as DNA, the CDR3 is TGTGCCAGTAGCCCAGGACAGGGGGGAGATACGCAGTATTTT. Translated: CASSPGQGGDTQYF.

This rearrangement joins TRBV2 to TRBJ1-2; TRBD1 is a possible D gene (6 bases). The germline V and J ends were trimmed by 6 bases and 2 bases, with 10 bases remaining between them. Germline-derived CDR1 and CDR2 are SNHLY and FYNNEI. The CDR3 totals 13 residues. The CDR3: CASRWQGNYGYTF. For the CDR3, the DNA is TGTGCCAGCAGATGGCAGGGGAACTATGGCTACACCTTC.

The chain carries TRBV7-6 and TRBJ2-1; the D gene is possibly TRBD1 (5 bases). The CDR3 sequence is 14 residues long. The V gene's germline CDR1 is SGHVS and CDR2 FNYEAQ. V lost 6 bases to trimming and J lost 4 bases, with 13 bases between them. CDR3 amino acids: CASSPGSIYNEQFF. DNA of the CDR3: TGTGCCAGCAGTCCAGGGTCCATTTACAATGAGCAGTTCTTC.

V and J are TRBV19 and TRBJ2-7; tentative D call: TRBD2 (5 bases). Germline V gene sequence: CDR1 LNHDA, CDR2 SQIVND (reference sequence). Trimming cost V 2 bases and J 2 bases, with 10 bases left between them. The CDR3 is 14 amino acids. The CDR3 loop is CASSITGETYEQYF. Written as DNA, the CDR3 is TGTGCCAGTAGTATAACCGGGGAAACCTACGAGCAGTACTTC.

CDR3 coding DNA: TGTGCCAGCAGTCTACTCTCGACAGGCTCCTACGAGCAGTACTTC. Its protein is CASSLLSTGSYEQYF. The rearrangement joins TRBV27 to TRBJ2-5, with D possibly matching TRBD1 (6 bases). Gene TRBJ2-7 matches the end of the DNA better, so the J call may be wrong. This CDR3 contains 15 residues. The germline V gene encodes CDR1 MNHEY and CDR2 SMNVEV (reference sequence).

This clone was found a few times. The J gene is TRBJ1-3, the V gene TRBV27, with 7 bases fitting TRBD1. The CDR3 is 17 amino acids. Germline CDR1 and CDR2: MNHEY and SMNVEV (reference sequence). The junction had 10 bases not matched to a gene; V was cut back by 5 bases and J by 0 bases. In DNA, the CDR3 is TGTGCCAGCAGTCCTTGGACAGGAGGAACCTCTGGAAACACCATATATTTT. Translated: CASSPWTGGTSGNTIYF.

The chain is built from TRBV11-3 and TRBJ2-7; 8 nucleotides agree with TRBD1. V shed 0 bases, J shed 7 bases, and the junction held 2 bases outside the gene matches. CDR3 length: 13 amino acids. CDR1 SGHNT and CDR2 YENEEA come from the germline V gene. CDR3 bases: TGTGCCAGCAGCTTAGAGAGGACAGGGGAGCAGTACTTC. It encodes CASSLERTGEQYF.

The genes are TRBV2 and TRBJ2-1; TRBD1 matches at 9 bases. With V trimmed by 6 bases and J by 5 bases, 11 bases remained unmatched. The germline gives CDR1 SNHLY, CDR2 FYNNEI. The CDR3 extends over 16 amino acids. CDR3 sequence reads: CASRAAGQGVHNEQFF. The CDR3 DNA reads as TGTGCCAGCAGGGCCGCGGGACAGGGAGTCCACAATGAGCAGTTCTTC.

The chain joins TRBV2 to TRBJ1-2; D call uncertain. Germline CDR1 reads SNHLY; CDR2 reads FYNNEI. CDR3 length: 15 amino acids. The V end was cut by 4 bases, the J end by 3 bases, with 15 bases between. CDR3 residues: CASSAPSTDYYGYTF. The DNA of the CDR3 is TGTGCCAGCAGTGCCCCATCGACGGACTACTATGGCTACACCTTC.

The chain employs TRBV6-5 and TRBJ1-1; D is perhaps TRBD1 (5 bases). Germline V lookup: CDR1 MNHEY, CDR2 SVGAGI. This CDR3 has 14 residues. The V end was cut by 0 bases, the J end by 5 bases, with 10 bases between. The CDR3 DNA reads TGTGCCAGCAGTTACTCTTCGAAGGGGACTGAAGCTTTCTTT. Translated, it gives CASSYSSKGTEAFF.

The chain carries TRBV6-5 and TRBJ1-6; possibly TRBD1 for D (5 bases). The CDR3 consists of 15 residues. The germline CDR1 and CDR2 sequences are MNHEY and SVGAGI. Trimming removed 6 bases from V and 6 bases from J, with 15 bases in between. The CDR3 region is CASRTRGGGNSPLHF. CDR3 DNA sequence: TGTGCCAGCAGGACTCGGGGGGGAGGTAATTCACCCCTCCACTTT.

The genes are TRBV27 and TRBJ2-7; tentative D call: TRBD1 (6 bases). This CDR3 has 15 residues. Per germline, CDR1 MNHEY and CDR2 SMNVEV (reference sequence). V was cut by 5 bases and J by 0 bases, with 14 bases left in between. CDR3 loop: CASSLLSTGSYEQYF. CDR3 bases: TGTGCCAGCAGTCTACTCTCGACAGGCTCCTACGAGCAGTACTTC.